Shown below are 18 T cell receptor beta chains from a single sample sequenced in a study of T-cell memory formation after mild COVID-19. Each CDR3 protein gets one entry after TCRdb re-called the 5' RACE reads with MiXCR. The table has around 400,000 distinct CDR3 sequences, 24% seen once. Sequenced input: PBMCs or a T cell subset sorted from them (not recorded which). These receptors originate from an adult woman who had mild COVID-19 (a few samples of this study predate the infection). Cell type and time point are not known.

The chain uses TRBV5-1 and TRBJ1-1; D remains unclear. Germline values: CDR1 SGHRS, CDR2 YFSETQ. Trimming took 0 bases from V and 6 from J, leaving 21 bases between them. This CDR3 region has 17 residues. CDR3 nucleotides: TGCGCCAGCAGCTTGGTAATGGGCCGGGTTGATTTCGCTGAAGCTTTCTTT. The encoded protein is CASSLVMGRVDFAEAFF.

There are a few counts of this clonotype. V and J are TRBV7-2 and TRBJ2-2; 7 nucleotides line up with TRBD2. The CDR3 totals 15 residues. CDR1 is SGHTA and CDR2 is FQGNSA in the germline V gene. The ends lost 7 bases at V and 6 bases at J; junction bases unmatched: 11. The CDR3, as DNA: TGTGCCAGCAACACTATGAGGGAGGGCCCCGGGGAGCTGTTTTTT. Protein: CASNTMREGPGELFF.

V usage is TRBV9 and J usage is TRBJ2-3; 12 bases map to TRBD2. This CDR3 contains 15 residues. V shed 3 bases and J 4 bases; nucleotides not matched to a gene: 3. The germline V gene has CDR1 SGDLS and CDR2 YYNGEE. CDR3 loop: CASSASGGAPDTQYF. As DNA, the CDR3 is TGTGCCAGCAGCGCTAGCGGGGGGGCCCCAGATACGCAGTATTTT.

The V gene is TRBV20-1, the J gene TRBJ1-5, with TRBD1 as a possible D gene (6 bases). Looked up from germline, CDR1 is DFQATT and CDR2 is SNEGSKA (reference sequence). Trimming took off 2 bases at V and 4 bases at J, with 18 bases between the two ends. The CDR3 has 16 amino acids. CDR3 loop: CSARYETGFGNQPQHF. CDR3 coding DNA: TGCAGTGCTAGATACGAGACAGGATTTGGTAATCAGCCCCAGCATTTT.

J is TRBJ1-3 and V is TRBV6-1, with 9 positions matching TRBD1. The V segment lost 6 bases and the J segment 2 bases; nucleotides outside the gene matches: 8. CDR3 size: 16 residues. Germline-derived CDR1 and CDR2 are MNHNS and SASEGT. The CDR3 DNA is TGTGCCAGCAGCGAACAGGGGGCTGTGGCTGGAAACACCATATATTTT. As protein: CASSEQGAVAGNTIYF.

The chain couples TRBV20-1 to TRBJ2-1; 8 nucleotides line up with TRBD2. The CDR3 totals 16 residues. With V trimmed by 0 bases and J by 7 bases, 11 bases remained unmatched. The germline V gene has CDR1 DFQATT and CDR2 SNEGSKA (reference sequence). CDR3: CSARDAWRGAANEQFF. CDR3 DNA sequence: TGCAGTGCTAGAGATGCATGGCGGGGGGCGGCAAATGAGCAGTTCTTC.

This clonotype has only a few counts. The J gene is TRBJ1-6, the V gene TRBV20-1; D gene ambiguous. Germline lookup yields CDR1 DFQATT and CDR2 SNEGSKA (reference sequence). V lost 2 bases to trimming and J lost 7 bases, with 12 bases between them. The CDR3 runs to 14 residues. The CDR3 DNA follows: TGCAGTGCTAGACCCGGGCTCTCGAATTCACCCCTCCACTTT. Protein product: CSARPGLSNSPLHF.

There are many counts of this clonotype. The J gene is TRBJ1-2, the V gene TRBV29-1; D remains unclear. The CDR3 has 13 residues. CDR1 is SQVTM, CDR2 ANQGSEA, per germline. The V end was cut by 5 bases, the J end by 8 bases, with 18 bases between. The DNA for the CDR3 is TGCAGCGTTAAAGGGTCATCCCTTAGCGGCTACACCTTC. Amino acids: CSVKGSSLSGYTF.

In its sample, this clonotype was seen a few times. This chain links TRBV7-3 with TRBJ2-1, with D maybe TRBD2 (6 bases). This CDR3 is built from 15 residues. V was cut by 6 bases and J by 7 bases, with 19 bases left in between. The germline gives CDR1 SGHTA, CDR2 FQGTGA. CDR3 in DNA: TGTGCCAGCAGATTAGGGCCGGGAGTTTCAAATGAGCAGTTCTTC. It is translated as CASRLGPGVSNEQFF.

CDR3 loop: CASSYTGGSETQYF. CDR3 in DNA: TGTGCCAGCAGCTATACAGGGGGCTCGGAGACCCAGTACTTC. The V call is TRBV7-7, the J call TRBJ2-5, with 9 bases aligning to TRBD1. V was pared by 4 bases and J by 5 bases, with 5 bases of the junction left unmatched. The CDR3 runs to 14 residues. Germline V gene lookup returns CDR1 SSHAT and CDR2 FNYEAQ (reference sequence). Variable domain in full (rest from reference TRBV7-7 and TRBJ2-5): GAGVSQSPRYKVTKRGQDVTLRCDPISSHATLYWYQQALGQGPEFLTYFNYEAQPDKSGLPSDRFSAERPEGSISTLTIQRTEQRDSAMYRCASSYTGGSETQYFGPGTRLLVL.

The chain uses TRBV20-1 and TRBJ1-1; D not certain. The CDR3 is 13 amino acids. Trimming removed 1 base at V and 0 bases at J, with 6 bases between. The germline CDR1 and CDR2 sequences are DFQATT and SNEGSKA (reference sequence). As DNA, the CDR3 is TGCAGTGCTAGAGTCTATATGAACACTGAAGCTTTCTTT. Its translation is CSARVYMNTEAFF.

This clonotype was seen only a few times. The rearrangement joins TRBV2 to TRBJ2-5; D might be TRBD2 (6 bases). CDR3 length equals 11 residues. Between the trimmed V and J ends, which lost 8 bases and 5 bases, there was a span of 9 bases. The germline V gene encodes CDR1 SNHLY and CDR2 FYNNEI. The CDR3 sequence is CASAGLETQYF. The DNA of the CDR3 is TGTGCCAGCGCGGGGTTGGAGACCCAGTACTTC.

This clonotype has just one count. The CDR3 is CASSLEWGPTSPLHF. The CDR3 nucleotides read TGCGCCAGCAGCTTGGAATGGGGGCCTACTTCACCCCTCCACTTT. This chain links TRBV5-1 with TRBJ1-6; weak D call: TRBD1 (6 bases). The CDR3 consists of 15 residues. The V gene's germline CDR1 is SGHRS and CDR2 YFSETQ. The V end lost 0 bases, the J end lost 9 bases, and 13 bases lay between the germline ends.

V usage is TRBV4-2 and J usage is TRBJ1-1; D perhaps matches TRBD1 (5 bases). The germline V gene encodes CDR1 LGHNA and CDR2 YNFKEQ. V lost 3 bases to trimming and J lost 6 bases, with 17 bases between them. CDR3 size: 15 residues. CDR3 in amino acids: CASSQELRGGAEAFF. The CDR3 DNA reads as TGTGCCAGCAGCCAGGAGCTCCGGGGGGGGGCTGAAGCTTTCTTT.

This clonotype has more than one count but fewer than ten. The V call is TRBV18, the J call TRBJ1-1; D may be TRBD1 (6 bases). V lost 4 bases and J lost 7, with 16 bases in between. The CDR3 consists of 14 residues. The V gene's germline CDR1 is KGHSH and CDR2 LQKENI. CDR3: CASSLSGGQREAFF. DNA for the CDR3: TGTGCCAGCTCACTCTCCGGAGGACAGCGTGAAGCTTTCTTT.

This chain links TRBV10-3 with TRBJ2-5, with 11 bases that match TRBD2. CDR1 ENHRY and CDR2 SYGVKD come from the germline V gene. V was pared by 5 bases and J by 2 bases, with 7 bases of the junction left unmatched. CDR3 length: 16 amino acids. CDR3 region: CAISPGTSGLQETQYF. CDR3 sequence (DNA): TGTGCCATCAGTCCCGGGACTAGCGGACTACAAGAGACCCAGTACTTC.

This clonotype was detected only a few times. This chain links TRBV20-1 with TRBJ1-5; D is unclear. Trimming stripped 5 bases from V and 2 bases from J, with 7 bases between. CDR1 is DFQATT and CDR2 is SNEGSKA in the germline V gene (reference sequence). The CDR3 is 12 amino acids. CDR3 protein: CSAAPGNQPQHF. DNA for the CDR3: TGCAGTGCTGCCCCGGGCAATCAGCCCCAGCATTTT.

The chain links TRBV7-3 to TRBJ2-1; D is unresolved. The CDR3 covers 15 residues. Germline CDR1 reads SGHTA; CDR2 reads FQGTGA. Trimming left V 4 bases short and J 2 bases short, with 12 bases between. CDR3 protein: CASSSEWAPYNEQFF. The DNA for the CDR3 is TGTGCCAGCAGCTCCGAATGGGCCCCCTACAATGAGCAGTTCTTC.